The present entry profiles one T cell receptor beta chain with its context. This entry is derived from a study of blood T cell repertoires in COVID-19. Looking at the study overall: Sites in the United States, Italy and Spain provided acute and convalescent COVID-19 samples. T cells, B-cell-depleted T cells, or PBMCs provided the cDNA or gDNA that served as material.

Source study methods: Researchers report that nucleated cell counts were estimated from reference gene primer amplification. Generated by immunoSEQ multiplex PCR, the TCRdb table keeps only in-frame clones and is missing some. Clone size and V and J calls were adopted from that table, with D and trimming inferred from the DNA. The table lists around 22,000 clones, approximately 91% of them singletons. CDR1 is SEHNR, CDR2 FQNEAQ, per germline (reference sequence). J was trimmed by 2 bases and V by 5 bases; bases with no gene match: 6. CDR3 length: 16 residues. Input material: peripheral blood. The V gene is TRBV7-9, the J gene TRBJ1-3; TRBD1 agrees at 10 bases. This clonotype was obtained from a woman in her 70s with active COVID-19. The CDR3, as DNA: TGTGCCAGCAGCACCCGGACAGGGGGTACTGGAAACACCATATATTTT. Residues: CASSTRTGGTGNTIYF.